The following is a T cell receptor (beta chain) sequence with its context. Measured with immunoSEQ multiplex PCR; TCRdb has only the in-frame clones, and not every one. This sample has around 20,000 clones, with approximately 88% found just once. The sample belongs to a study of PD-1 and CTLA-4 blockade in melanoma. This CDR3 comprises 15 residues. V gave up 8 bases and J gave up 1 base, with 16 bases separating them. Looked up from germline, CDR1 is MDHEN and CDR2 is SYDVKM. This receptor was identified in a human donor with melanoma. Material: CD8+ T cells from peripheral blood, obtained before anti-PD-1 treatment. The chain couples TRBV28 to TRBJ2-3; the D is unclear. CDR3 protein: CASVSLALGTDTQYF. CDR3 nucleotides: TGTGCCAGCGTATCCCTGGCGCTGGGCACAGATACGCAGTATTTT. Full variable domain (missing parts from reference TRBV28 and TRBJ2-3): DVKVTQSSRYLVKRTGEKVFLECVQDMDHENMFWYRQDPGLGLRLIYFSYDVKMKEKGDIPEGYSVSREKKERFSLILESASTNQTSMYLCASVSLALGTDTQYFGPGTRLTVL.